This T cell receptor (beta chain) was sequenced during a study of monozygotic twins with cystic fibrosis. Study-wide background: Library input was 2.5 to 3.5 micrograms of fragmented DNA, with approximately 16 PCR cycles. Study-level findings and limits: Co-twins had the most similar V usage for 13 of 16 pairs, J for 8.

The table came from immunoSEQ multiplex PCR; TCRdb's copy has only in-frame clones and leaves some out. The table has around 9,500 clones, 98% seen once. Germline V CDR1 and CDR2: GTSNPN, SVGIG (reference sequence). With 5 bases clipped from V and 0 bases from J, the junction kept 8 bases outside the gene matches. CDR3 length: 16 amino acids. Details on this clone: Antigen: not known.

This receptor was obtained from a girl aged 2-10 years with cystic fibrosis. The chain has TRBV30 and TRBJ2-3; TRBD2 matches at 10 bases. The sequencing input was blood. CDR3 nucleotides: TGTGCCTGGGCCAAAGGACTAGCGGTTAGCACAGATACGCAGTATTTT. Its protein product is CAWAKGLAVSTDTQYF.